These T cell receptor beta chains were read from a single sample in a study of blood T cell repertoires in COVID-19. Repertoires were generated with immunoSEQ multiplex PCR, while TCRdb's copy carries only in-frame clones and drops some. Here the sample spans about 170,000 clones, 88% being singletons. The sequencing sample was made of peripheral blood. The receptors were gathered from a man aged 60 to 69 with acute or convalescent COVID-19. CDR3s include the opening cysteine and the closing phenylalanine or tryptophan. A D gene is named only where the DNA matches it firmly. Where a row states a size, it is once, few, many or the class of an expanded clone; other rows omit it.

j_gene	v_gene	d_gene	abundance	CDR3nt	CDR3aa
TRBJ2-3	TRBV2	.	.	TGTGCCAGCACCGAGAGACAGGCTGGGTGGGATACGCAGTATTTT	CASTERQAGWDTQYF
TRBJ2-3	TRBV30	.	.	TGTGCCTGGAGTTGGGGCCAATTGGCAGATACGCAGTATTTT	CAWSWGQLADTQYF
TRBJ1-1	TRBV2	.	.	TGTGCCAGCACGTTCGGGGTGGGTATAAACGAAGCTTTCTTT	CASTFGVGINEAFF
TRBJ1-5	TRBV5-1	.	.	TGCGCCAGCAGCTTGGTAGGAGGGGTTGGTCAGCCCCAGCATTTT	CASSLVGGVGQPQHF
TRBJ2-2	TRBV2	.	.	TGTGCCAGCAGTCTACTAGCCGACGGCGGGGAGCTGTTTTTT	CASSLLADGGELFF
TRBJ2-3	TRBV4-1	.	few	TGCGCCAGCAGCACTCCCCTCGGGGAAACTACTAGCACAGATACGCAGTATTTT	CASSTPLGETTSTDTQYF
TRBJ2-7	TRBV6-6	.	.	TGTGCCACCCTTGGGGACACTTCCTACGAGCAGTACTTC	CATLGDTSYEQYF
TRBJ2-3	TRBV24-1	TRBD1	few	TGTGCCACCAGTGCCAGAGGGGCACAGGGGGCCACAGATACGCAGTATTTT	CATSARGAQGATDTQYF
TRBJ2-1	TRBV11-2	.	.	TGTGCCAGCAGCTTAGGGGGGGTCTCCTACAATGAGCAGTTCTTC	CASSLGGVSYNEQFF
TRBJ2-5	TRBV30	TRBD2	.	TGTGCCTGGAGTCCTCGGGGGGGATTCCCAATCCGAGAGACCCAGTACTTC	CAWSPRGGFPIRETQYF
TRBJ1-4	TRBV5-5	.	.	TGTGCCAGCAGCTTGGGGCGGGGCGCAACTAATGAAAAACTGTTTTTT	CASSLGRGATNEKLFF
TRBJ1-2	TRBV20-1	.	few	TGCAGTGCTCAAGGGGCCTCTGGCTACACCTTC	CSAQGASGYTF